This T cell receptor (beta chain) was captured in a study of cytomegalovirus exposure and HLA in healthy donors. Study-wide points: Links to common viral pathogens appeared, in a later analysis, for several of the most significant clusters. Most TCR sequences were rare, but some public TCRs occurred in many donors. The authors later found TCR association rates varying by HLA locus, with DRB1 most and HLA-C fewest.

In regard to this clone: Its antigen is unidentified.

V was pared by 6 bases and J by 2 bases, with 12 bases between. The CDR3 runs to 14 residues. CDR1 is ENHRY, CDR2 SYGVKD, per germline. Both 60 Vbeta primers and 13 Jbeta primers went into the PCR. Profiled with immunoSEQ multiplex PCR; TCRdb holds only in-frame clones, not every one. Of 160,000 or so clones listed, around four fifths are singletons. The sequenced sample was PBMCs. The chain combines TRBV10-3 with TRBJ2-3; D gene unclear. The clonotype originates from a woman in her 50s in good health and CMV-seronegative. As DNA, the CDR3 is TGTGCCATCAGAGAGACACCTTCCACAGATACGCAGTATTTT. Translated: CAIRETPSTDTQYF.